This T cell receptor (beta chain) was observed in a study of metastatic and nonmetastatic thyroid tumors. TCRdb re-clonotyped the PCR reads via MiXCR. The data contain about 32,000 clones, approximately 20% of them singletons. The CDR3 loop spans 14 amino acids. After removal of 4 bases from V and 4 bases from J, the junction contained 3 bases not matched to a gene. Germline CDR1 and CDR2: SGHRS and YFSETQ. Patients underwent thyroid surgery, and none had received any treatment before it. The sequencing input was blood. The source of this sequence is a female donor with papillary thyroid cancer or a benign thyroid nodule (not recorded which). Some clones in this sample may be carry-over from other donors' samples. The chain couples TRBV5-1 to TRBJ2-3; 10 bases map to TRBD1. CDR3 DNA sequence: TGCGCCAGCAGCCAAGGGACAGGGGCAGATACGCAGTATTTT. It yields the protein CASSQGTGADTQYF. The complete variable domain, with remaining parts taken from reference TRBV5-1 and TRBJ2-3, reads KAGVTQTPRYLIKTRGQQVTLSCSPISGHRSVSWYQQTPGQGLQFLFEYFSETQRNKGNFPGRFSGRQFSNSRSEMNVSTLELGDSALYLCASSQGTGADTQYFGPGTRLTVL.